A single sample gave rise to the 28 T cell receptor beta chains below, sequenced in a study of control samples from healthy donors and cancer patients. Profiling relied on immunoSEQ multiplex PCR, and the TCRdb table lists in-frame clones only, not all of them. The sample includes over 150,000 clones, approximately 92% of them seen just once. Sequencing was performed on blood. All receptors come from a woman in her forties in good health.

V gene TRBV6-1 combines with J gene TRBJ2-5; D is perhaps TRBD2 (5 bases). The V end was cut by 3 bases, the J end by 6 bases, with 11 bases between. Per the germline V gene, CDR1 is MNHNS and CDR2 is SASEGT. CDR3 length: 13 amino acids. The CDR3 DNA reads as TGTGCCAGCAGTGATCGGGGTTTGAAGACCCAGTACTTC. It is translated as CASSDRGLKTQYF.

The chain is built from TRBV12-3 or TRBV12-4 and TRBJ2-7; unclear D gene. The CDR3 is made up of 11 amino acids. With 4 bases removed from V and 6 bases from J, the gap between germline ends came to 7 bases. This chain's CDR3 is CASSSSSEQYF. Here the CDR3 DNA reads TGTGCCAGCAGTTCTAGTAGCGAGCAGTACTTC.

V gene TRBV7-8 combines with J gene TRBJ2-5; tentative D call: TRBD1 (5 bases). Deletions cut 5 bases from V and 3 bases from J, with 19 bases between. Per the germline V gene, CDR1 is SGHVS and CDR2 is FQNEAQ. This CDR3 comprises 16 residues. CDR3: CASSSLGHGEEETQYF. The CDR3 nucleotides read TGTGCCAGCAGCAGCCTGGGGCACGGTGAAGAAGAGACCCAGTACTTC. The variable domain in full, with the rest retrieved from reference TRBV7-8 and TRBJ2-5, is GAGVSQSPRYKVAKRGQDVALRCDPISGHVSLFWYQQALGQGPEFLTYFQNEAQLDKSGLPSDRFFAERPEGSVSTLKIQRTQQEDSAVYLCASSSLGHGEEETQYFGPGTRLLVL.

This clone was seen more than once but under ten times. The chain links TRBV5-6 to TRBJ1-6; unclear D gene. The CDR3 consists of 17 residues. CDR1 and CDR2 (germline): SGHDT, YYEEEE. The V end was cut by 0 bases, the J end by 2 bases, with 12 bases between. CDR3 nucleotides: TGTGCCAGCAGCTTGGAGGTGACGGTAGCCTATAATTCACCCCTCCACTTT. This gives the protein CASSLEVTVAYNSPLHF.

This chain joins TRBV28 and TRBJ2-2; D may be TRBD2 (7 bases). Trimming took 1 base from V and 4 from J, leaving 13 bases between them. The CDR3 covers 16 residues. Germline-derived CDR1 and CDR2 are MDHEN and SYDVKM. DNA of the CDR3: TGTGCCAGCAGTTTATATACCGGGGGGCCCACCGGGGAGCTGTTTTTT. Its translation: CASSLYTGGPTGELFF.

The rearrangement joins TRBV5-4 to TRBJ1-2; D gene uncertain. The V end was cut by 2 bases, the J end by 4 bases, with 6 bases between. From germline, CDR1 is SGHNT and CDR2 YYREEE (reference sequence). CDR3 length: 12 amino acids. The CDR3 region is CASSFPSYGYTF. CDR3 sequence (DNA): TGTGCCAGCAGCTTTCCCTCCTATGGCTACACCTTC. The variable domain in full, with the rest retrieved from reference TRBV5-4 and TRBJ1-2, is ETGVTQSPTHLIKTRGQQVTLRCSSQSGHNTVSWYQQALGQGPQFIFQYYREEENGRGNFPPRFSGLQFPNYSSELNVNALELDDSALYLCASSFPSYGYTFGSGTRLTVV.

In its sample, this clone was seen once. The CDR3 DNA sequence: TGTGCCACCAGTCGGGGTTGGGGCTACACCTTC. This encodes CATSRGWGYTF. The V call is TRBV15, the J call TRBJ1-2, with no clear D. Germline CDR1 reads LNHNV; CDR2 reads YYDKDF (reference sequence). V gave up 6 bases and J gave up 8 bases, with 10 bases separating them. The CDR3 is 11 amino acids.

V is TRBV18 and J is TRBJ1-3; TRBD1 matches at 7 bases. CDR3 length: 14 amino acids. The germline gives CDR1 KGHSH, CDR2 LQKENI. V lost 3 bases to trimming and J lost 8 bases; unmatched junction nucleotides: 7. The CDR3 here is CASSPTTGPYTIYF. CDR3 sequence (DNA): TGTGCCAGCTCACCGACGACAGGGCCATACACCATATATTTT.

The CDR3 DNA reads as TGTGCCAGCAGCTGGTCGACAGGGGGTGAAAAACTGTTTTTT. It encodes CASSWSTGGEKLFF. The genes are TRBV7-9 and TRBJ1-4, with TRBD1 identical over 9 bases. The CDR3 length is 14 residues. J gave up 7 bases and V 4 bases, and 4 bases lay outside the gene matches. CDR1 is SEHNR and CDR2 is FQNEAQ in the germline V gene (reference sequence).

The table lists this clone with a few counts. The rearrangement links TRBV7-6 to TRBJ1-5, with D possibly TRBD1 on 5 matching bases. Germline loops: CDR1 SGHVS, CDR2 FNYEAQ. V lost 2 bases and J lost 2, with 13 bases in between. The CDR3 consists of 16 residues. The CDR3 DNA is TGTGCCAGCAGCTTATACGGTGGAGGGGGCAATCAGCCCCAGCATTTT. Translated: CASSLYGGGGNQPQHF.

The chain couples TRBV4-1 to TRBJ1-6, with D tentatively TRBD1 (5 bases). Germline V CDR1 and CDR2: MGHRA, YSYEKL. This CDR3 spans 16 amino acids. V was shortened by 0 bases and J by 7 bases, with 13 bases between the two germline ends. The DNA for the CDR3 is TGCGCCAGCAGCCAAGATATAGGGGTTGACAATTCACCCCTCCACTTT. Translated, it gives CASSQDIGVDNSPLHF.

Details on this clone: This same CDR3 is encoded by further DNA sequences in the sample. This sequence joins TRBV2 and TRBJ1-1; no firm D call. The V gene lost 4 bases and the J gene lost 5 bases, with 11 bases spanning the gap. The CDR3 is made up of 13 amino acids. The germline V gene encodes CDR1 SNHLY and CDR2 FYNNEI. The CDR3 sequence is CASSVGRGTEAFF. The CDR3 nucleotides are TGTGCCAGCAGTGTTGGACGGGGAACTGAAGCTTTCTTT.

The CDR3 spells CASSLGRIYGYTF. The CDR3 DNA is TGTGCCAGCAGCTTGGGACGGATCTATGGCTACACCTTC. V and J are TRBV5-4 and TRBJ1-2; D gene uncertain. This CDR3 comprises 13 residues. V was pared by 0 bases and J by 4 bases, with 7 bases between. CDR1 SGHNT and CDR2 YYREEE come from the germline V gene (reference sequence).

The rearrangement uses TRBV27 and TRBJ1-2; D perhaps matches TRBD1 (6 bases). The ends were cut back, 0 bases at V and 8 bases at J, with 13 bases in the middle. The germline V gene has CDR1 MNHEY and CDR2 SMNVEV (reference sequence). The length of the CDR3 is 14 residues. The CDR3 is CASSLSGGPGGYTF. The DNA of the CDR3 is TGTGCCAGCAGTTTATCGGGGGGGCCAGGGGGCTACACCTTC.

V is TRBV28 and J is TRBJ1-6, with 10 positions matching TRBD1. The CDR3 has 16 amino acids. The junction had 9 bases not matched to a gene; V was cut back by 8 bases and J by 5 bases. Germline V gene data show CDR1 as MDHEN and CDR2 as SYDVKM. CDR3 DNA: TGTGCCAGCCACTCTTCCGGACAGGGGGATAATTCACCCCTCCACTTT. Translating it yields CASHSSGQGDNSPLHF.

This chain uses TRBV19 with TRBJ2-7; tentatively, D is TRBD1 (7 bases). This CDR3 is built from 13 residues. The germline CDR1 and CDR2 sequences are LNHDA and SQIVND (reference sequence). The V end lost 5 bases, the J end lost 4 bases, and 12 bases lay between the germline ends. The CDR3 DNA follows: TGTGCCAGTAGTGCGGGACAGACATACGAGCAGTACTTC. This codes for CASSAGQTYEQYF.

The chain has TRBV7-9 and TRBJ1-1, with D unresolved. The germline V gene encodes CDR1 SEHNR and CDR2 FQNEAQ (reference sequence). This CDR3 has 11 residues. V lost 8 bases to trimming and J lost 1 base, with 5 bases between them. In nucleotides, the CDR3 is TGTGCCAGCGGACGGAACACTGAAGCTTTCTTT. This encodes CASGRNTEAFF.

The rearrangement uses TRBV5-8 and TRBJ2-3; D unresolved. Trimming removed 4 bases at V and 0 bases at J, with 12 bases between. Germline V gene sequence: CDR1 SGHTS, CDR2 YDEGEE. The CDR3 is 15 residues long. The CDR3 protein is CASSPGISSTDTQYF. The CDR3 DNA reads TGTGCCAGCAGCCCTGGGATCTCTAGCACAGATACGCAGTATTTT.

DNA of the CDR3: TGCGCCAGCAGCCAAATGGCGCTGGGGGTGGACTATGGCTACACCTTC. It translates to CASSQMALGVDYGYTF. The rearrangement joins TRBV4-1 to TRBJ1-2; D perhaps matches TRBD1 (5 bases). The V gene lost 2 bases and the J gene lost 3 bases, with 16 bases spanning the gap. The germline gives CDR1 MGHRA, CDR2 YSYEKL. The CDR3 loop spans 16 amino acids.

This clone was counted a single time. The V gene is TRBV9, the J gene TRBJ1-2; D might be TRBD1 (6 bases). CDR3 length: 15 amino acids. CDR1 is SGDLS and CDR2 is YYNGEE in the germline V gene. The V end was cut by 4 bases, the J end by 0 bases, with 13 bases between. CDR3 protein: CASSIRQEPNYGYTF. The CDR3 DNA reads as TGTGCCAGCAGCATCCGACAGGAACCTAACTATGGCTACACCTTC. The full variable domain, rest sourced from reference TRBV9 and TRBJ1-2, is DSGVTQTPKHLITATGQRVTLRCSPRSGDLSVYWYQQSLDQGLQFLIQYYNGEERAKGNILERFSAQQFPDLHSELNLSSLELGDSALYFCASSIRQEPNYGYTFGSGTRLTVV.

This sequence joins TRBV7-2 and TRBJ2-3; D might be TRBD2 (6 bases). CDR1 SGHTA and CDR2 FQGNSA come from the germline V gene. The length of the CDR3 is 15 residues. Trimming took off 1 base at V and 3 bases at J, with 11 bases between the two ends. The CDR3 spells CASSLGELATDTQYF. The CDR3 region has the DNA TGTGCCAGCAGCTTAGGGGAGCTAGCGACAGATACGCAGTATTTT.

V usage is TRBV10-2 and J usage is TRBJ2-3, with D possibly called TRBD1 or TRBD2 (5 bases each). The CDR3 is made up of 15 amino acids. V was cut by 5 bases and J by 2 bases, with 14 bases left in between. CDR1 and CDR2 from the germline V gene are WSHSY and SAAADI. The CDR3 loop reads CASSTGTVITDTQYF. CDR3 coding DNA: TGCGCCAGCAGTACCGGGACGGTGATCACAGATACGCAGTATTTT.

The genes are TRBV7-9 and TRBJ2-3, with 7 bases identical to TRBD1. The CDR3 length is 16 residues. Germline V CDR1 and CDR2: SEHNR, FQNEAQ (reference sequence). Trimming at V came to 4 bases and at J to 2 bases, leaving 9 bases not matched to a gene. Here the CDR3 reads CASSSLRDSITDTQYF. The CDR3 DNA reads as TGTGCCAGCAGCTCACTTCGGGACAGTATCACAGATACGCAGTATTTT.

This clone has just a few counts. The chain joins TRBV2 to TRBJ1-6; 7 bases are shared with TRBD1. V was pared by 8 bases and J by 5 bases, with 3 bases of the junction left unmatched. CDR3 length: 13 residues. Germline V lookup: CDR1 SNHLY, CDR2 FYNNEI. The CDR3, as DNA: TGTGCCAGCGGGACAGAAAATAATTCACCCCTCCACTTT. This encodes CASGTENNSPLHF. Variable domain in full (rest from reference TRBV2 and TRBJ1-6): EPEVTQTPSHQVTQMGQEVILRCVPISNHLYFYWYRQILGQKVEFLVSFYNNEISEKSEIFDDQFSVERPDGSNFTLKIRSTKLEDSAMYFCASGTENNSPLHFGNGTRLTVT.

The gene calls are TRBV11-3 and TRBJ2-1; maybe TRBD2 (7 bases). Germline assignment: CDR1 SGHNT and CDR2 YENEEA. CDR3 size: 16 residues. V lost 5 bases to trimming and J lost 10 bases, with 24 bases between them. CDR3 coding DNA: TGTGCCAGCAGCCCCCAAGGGGCGGGGGCCCCCGGGGAGCAGTTCTTC. This encodes CASSPQGAGAPGEQFF.

V and J are TRBV5-1 and TRBJ1-1; D is unresolved. V was trimmed by 0 bases and J by 8 bases, leaving 11 bases between them. The CDR3 contains 13 residues. Germline CDR1 SGHRS, CDR2 YFSETQ. Here the CDR3 DNA reads TGCGCCAGCAGCTTGGCTACGATAGGAGAAGCTTTCTTT. As protein: CASSLATIGEAFF.

This chain links TRBV10-3 with TRBJ1-3; D unclear. The germline V gene encodes CDR1 ENHRY and CDR2 SYGVKD. The ends were cut back, 6 bases at V and 0 bases at J, with 6 bases in the middle. CDR3 length equals 13 residues. The CDR3 is CAIRLSSGNTIYF. The CDR3 DNA reads as TGTGCCATCAGGTTGAGCTCTGGAAACACCATATATTTT.

The rearrangement uses TRBV6-5 and TRBJ1-4, with D unclear. With 10 bases removed from V and 7 bases from J, the gap between germline ends came to 13 bases. The germline CDR1 and CDR2 sequences are MNHEY and SVGAGI. The CDR3 sequence is 12 residues long. The CDR3 bases are TGTGCCACCCGAGACGGCCCTGAAAAACTGTTTTTT. Its protein product is CATRDGPEKLFF.